This T cell receptor beta chain was identified in a study of Ad26.COV2.S vaccination and SARS-CoV-2 variants. Study summary: The trial was COV1001 and the donor's arm was Ad26.COV2.S. General study findings and limits: Non-spike TCR breadth showed similarity between vaccine and placebo recipients.

This CDR3 is built from 14 residues. The V gene's germline CDR1 is SGHAT and CDR2 FQNNGV. V was shortened by 1 base and J by 5 bases, with 11 bases between the two germline ends. Comments on this clone: Antigen unknown.

As to treatment: some 19 received Ad26.COV2.S at low or high dose, single or two shots; several received placebo; per-sample allocation not given. Collection of the samples took place on day 63 after the first injection of vaccine or placebo. The individual, an adult aged 18-55 years, was a donor in Boston. Ad26.COV2.S expressed prefusion-stabilized spike from the original Wuhan strain. Assay: immunoSEQ multiplex PCR; the TCRdb copy retains only in-frame clones and omits some. Of 350,000 to 500,000 clones in the sample, 90% are singletons; the top ten hold roughly an eighth. V is TRBV11-2 and J is TRBJ2-5; D is possibly TRBD1 or TRBD2 (5 bases each). Sequencing was performed on peripheral blood, taken in a trial of Ad26.COV2.S vaccine versus placebo. The sequence derives from a person aged 18-60 years who received the Ad26.COV2.S COVID-19 vaccine or a placebo. In DNA form, the CDR3 reads TGTGCCAGCAGCTTAGGAGGGACCCGGGAGACCCAGTACTTC. Residues: CASSLGGTRETQYF.